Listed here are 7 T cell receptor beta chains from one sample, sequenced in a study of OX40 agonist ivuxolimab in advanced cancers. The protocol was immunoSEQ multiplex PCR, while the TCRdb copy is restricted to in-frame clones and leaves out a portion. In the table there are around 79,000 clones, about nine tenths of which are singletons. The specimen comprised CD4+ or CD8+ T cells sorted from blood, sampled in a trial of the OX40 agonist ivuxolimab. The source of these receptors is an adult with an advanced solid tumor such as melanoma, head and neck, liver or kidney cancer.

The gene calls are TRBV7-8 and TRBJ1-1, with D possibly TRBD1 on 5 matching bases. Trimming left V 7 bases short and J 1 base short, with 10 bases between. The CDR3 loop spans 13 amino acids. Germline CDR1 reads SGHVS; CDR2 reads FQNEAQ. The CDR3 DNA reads TGTGCCAGCACCCCTACAGGGAACACTGAAGCTTTCTTT. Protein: CASTPTGNTEAFF. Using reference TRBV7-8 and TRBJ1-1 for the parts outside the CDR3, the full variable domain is GAGVSQSPRYKVAKRGQDVALRCDPISGHVSLFWYQQALGQGPEFLTYFQNEAQLDKSGLPSDRFFAERPEGSVSTLKIQRTQQEDSAVYLCASTPTGNTEAFFGQGTRLTVV.

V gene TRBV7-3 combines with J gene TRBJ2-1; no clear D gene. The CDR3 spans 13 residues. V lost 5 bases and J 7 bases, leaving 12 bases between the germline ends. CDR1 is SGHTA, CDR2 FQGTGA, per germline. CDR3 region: CASSPTKGNEQFF. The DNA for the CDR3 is TGTGCCAGCAGCCCTACTAAGGGAAATGAGCAGTTCTTC. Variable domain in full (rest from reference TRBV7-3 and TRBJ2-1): GAGVSQTPSNKVTEKGKYVELRCDPISGHTALYWYRQSLGQGPEFLIYFQGTGAADDSGLPNDRFFAVRPEGSVSTLKIQRTERGDSAVYLCASSPTKGNEQFFGPGTRLTVL.

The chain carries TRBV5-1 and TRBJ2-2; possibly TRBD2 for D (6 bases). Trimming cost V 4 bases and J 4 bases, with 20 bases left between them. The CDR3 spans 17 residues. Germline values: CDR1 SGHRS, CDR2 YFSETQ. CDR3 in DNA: TGCGCCAGCAGCCTGGGCGGGGCCAGGGTTGGCACCGGGGAGCTGTTTTTT. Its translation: CASSLGGARVGTGELFF. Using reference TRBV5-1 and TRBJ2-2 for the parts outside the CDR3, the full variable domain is KAGVTQTPRYLIKTRGQQVTLSCSPISGHRSVSWYQQTPGQGLQFLFEYFSETQRNKGNFPGRFSGRQFSNSRSEMNVSTLELGDSALYLCASSLGGARVGTGELFFGEGSRLTVL.

CDR3 loop: CASSLDQVPGQPQHF. The CDR3 DNA follows: TGTGCCAGCAGCTTAGATCAGGTCCCCGGGCAGCCCCAGCATTTT. The chain has TRBV11-2 and TRBJ1-5; D uncertain. The CDR3 has 15 amino acids. Germline-derived CDR1 and CDR2 are SGHAT and FQNNGV. V was pared by 0 bases and J by 7 bases, with 13 bases between.

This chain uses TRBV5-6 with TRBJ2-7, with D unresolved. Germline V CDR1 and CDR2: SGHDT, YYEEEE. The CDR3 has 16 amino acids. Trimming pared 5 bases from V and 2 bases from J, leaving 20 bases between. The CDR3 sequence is CASSTLQIHSTYEQYF. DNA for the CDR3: TGTGCCAGCAGTACGCTCCAGATTCATTCCACCTACGAGCAGTACTTC.

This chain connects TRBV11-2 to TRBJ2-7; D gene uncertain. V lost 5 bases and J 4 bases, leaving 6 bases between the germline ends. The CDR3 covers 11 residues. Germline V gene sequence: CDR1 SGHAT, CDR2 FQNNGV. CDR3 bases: TGTGCCAGCAGCCTGAATTACGAGCAGTACTTC. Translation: CASSLNYEQYF.

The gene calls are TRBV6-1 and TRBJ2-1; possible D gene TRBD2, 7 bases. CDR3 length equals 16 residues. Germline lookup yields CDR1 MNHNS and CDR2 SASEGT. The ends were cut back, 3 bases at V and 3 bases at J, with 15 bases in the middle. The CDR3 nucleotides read TGTGCCAGCAGTGATCGAAGGGGGGGGAGCTACAATGAGCAGTTCTTC. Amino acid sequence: CASSDRRGGSYNEQFF.